This is a list of T cell receptor beta chains from one sample in a study of spatial heterogeneity in lung cancer. TCRdb reanalysed the 5' RACE reads using MiXCR and keeps one entry per CDR3 protein. The table records fewer than 10,000 distinct CDR3 sequences, roughly 4.3% of them present only once. The sequenced sample was lung tumor tissue, obtained at surgery. The receptors were gathered from a female donor with early-stage non-small cell lung cancer. CDR3s include the opening cysteine and the closing phenylalanine or tryptophan. D genes are given only for firm matches. Size values are once, few and many counts, or a class for expanded clones, and some rows have none.

TRBJ2-7,NA,TRBD1,TRBV28,CASSPPSGTGRYEQYF,TGTGCCAGCAGCCCCCCATCCGGGACAGGACGCTACGAGCAGTACTTC
TRBJ2-7,many,NA,TRBV20-1,CSAQASVADEQYF,TGCAGTGCTCAAGCTTCGGTTGCGGACGAGCAGTACTTC
TRBJ2-1,many,TRBD2,TRBV27,CASSPAGTRGNEQFF,TGTGCCAGCAGCCCAGCGGGGACTAGAGGTAATGAGCAGTTCTTC
TRBJ1-2,many,NA,TRBV28,CASSLREGGYTF,TGTGCCAGCAGTCTGAGGGAAGGTGGCTACACCTTC
TRBJ2-3,many,TRBD1,TRBV7-2,CASSLVPTGGQDTQYF,TGTGCCAGCAGCTTAGTCCCCACAGGGGGGCAGGATACGCAGTATTTT
TRBJ2-2,many,NA,TRBV24-1,CATSDLLTGNTGELFF,TGTGCCACCAGTGATTTGTTGACAGGGAACACCGGGGAGCTGTTTTTT
TRBJ2-3,many,NA,TRBV7-3,CASSTDYTDTQYF,TGTGCCAGCAGCACGGACTACACAGATACGCAGTATTTT
TRBJ2-7,many,NA,TRBV6-6,CASMGRPYEQYF,TGTGCCAGCATGGGCAGGCCCTACGAGCAGTACTTC
TRBJ2-3,many,NA,TRBV7-9,CASSLWGTDTQYF,TGTGCCAGCAGCTTATGGGGCACAGATACGCAGTATTTT
TRBJ1-1,medium-sized,TRBD1,TRBV25-1,CASSEGDRTEAFF,TGTGCCAGCAGTGAAGGGGACAGGACTGAAGCTTTCTTT
TRBJ2-7,many,NA,TRBV28,CASSLGLDEQYF,TGTGCCAGCAGTTTAGGTCTAGACGAGCAGTACTTC
TRBJ2-2,many,NA,TRBV5-1,CASSSGEPGELFF,TGCGCCAGCAGCTCGGGGGAACCCGGGGAGCTGTTTTTT
TRBJ2-2,medium-sized,TRBD2,TRBV19,CASSMSSGRAAGELFF,TGTGCCAGTAGTATGTCCAGCGGGAGGGCCGCCGGGGAGCTGTTTTTT
TRBJ1-5,many,NA,TRBV12-3/TRBV12-4,CASSLFRLNQPQHF,TGTGCCAGCAGTTTATTTCGCCTTAATCAGCCCCAGCATTTT
TRBJ1-5,many,NA,TRBV18,CASSPQGGQPQHF,TGTGCCAGCTCACCACAGGGCGGTCAGCCCCAGCATTTT
TRBJ1-5,medium-sized,NA,TRBV7-9,CASSFGVNQPQHF,TGTGCCAGCAGCTTCGGGGTAAATCAGCCCCAGCATTTT
TRBJ1-1,many,TRBD1,TRBV12-3/TRBV12-4,CASSTQQGTNTEAFF,TGTGCCAGCAGTACACAACAGGGGACGAACACTGAAGCTTTCTTT
TRBJ1-2,many,TRBD1,TRBV20-1,CRAGTGKNYGYTF,TGCAGAGCTGGGACAGGAAAAAACTATGGCTACACCTTC
TRBJ2-1,many,NA,TRBV6-1,CASSAPVGENNEQFF,TGTGCCAGCAGTGCCCCAGTCGGGGAAAACAATGAGCAGTTCTTC
TRBJ2-1,many,TRBD2,TRBV12-3/TRBV12-4,CASRLGTTKQFF,TGTGCCAGCAGGTTGGGGACTACGAAGCAGTTCTTC
TRBJ2-1,many,NA,TRBV9,CASSPPERGPWGNEQFF,TGTGCCAGCAGCCCCCCCGAGAGGGGTCCCTGGGGCAATGAGCAGTTCTTC
TRBJ1-4,many,NA,TRBV2,CASSYQETNEKLFF,TGTGCCAGCAGCTATCAAGAGACGAATGAAAAACTGTTTTTT
TRBJ2-2,many,TRBD1,TRBV19,CSSRGTGFNTGELFF,TGTTCCTCCCGAGGGACAGGGTTTAACACCGGGGAGCTGTTTTTT
TRBJ2-3,medium-sized,NA,TRBV7-8,CASTRGYTQYF,TGTGCCAGCACCCGAGGGTATACGCAGTATTTT
TRBJ1-1,NA,NA,TRBV5-4,CASSFAGNTEAFF,TGTGCCAGCAGCTTTGCGGGGAACACTGAAGCTTTCTTT
TRBJ2-5,many,TRBD2,TRBV20-1,CSATRPGLAGVETQYF,TGCAGTGCAACGAGGCCGGGACTAGCGGGAGTAGAGACCCAGTACTTC
TRBJ2-1,many,NA,TRBV7-3,CASSVGLNIGGDEQFF,TGTGCCAGCAGCGTAGGATTGAACATTGGAGGAGATGAGCAGTTCTTC
TRBJ2-2,medium-sized,NA,TRBV6-6,CASSRWGANTGELFF,TGTGCCAGCTCACGTTGGGGGGCTAACACCGGGGAGCTGTTTTTT
TRBJ2-1,medium-sized,TRBD2,TRBV6-6,CATRGTSGRRSSYNEQFF,TGTGCCACCAGGGGTACTAGCGGGAGGCGTAGCTCCTACAATGAGCAGTTCTTC
TRBJ1-1,many,TRBD1,TRBV27,CASSQPGTGKTEAFF,TGTGCCAGCAGTCAACCCGGGACAGGTAAGACTGAAGCTTTCTTT
TRBJ2-1,medium-sized,TRBD1,TRBV7-6,CASSPGQGEAYNEQFF,TGTGCCAGCAGCCCTGGACAGGGGGAGGCCTACAATGAGCAGTTCTTC